The 25 T cell receptor beta chains in this list originate from one sample, sequenced in a study of OX40 agonist ivuxolimab in advanced cancers. TCRdb's table, derived via immunoSEQ multiplex PCR, lists solely in-frame clones and lacks some. This table has 90,000 to 100,000 clones, about 83% appearing once. Sequences were derived from CD4+ or CD8+ T cells sorted from blood, sampled in a trial of the OX40 agonist ivuxolimab. Receptors originate from an adult with an advanced solid tumor such as melanoma, head and neck, liver or kidney cancer.

The count of this clone is one. The chain is built from TRBV10-1 and TRBJ2-1; D is unclear. V gave up 6 bases and J gave up 6 bases, with 12 bases separating them. Germline values: CDR1 WNHNN, CDR2 SYGVQD (reference sequence). The length of the CDR3 is 13 residues. The CDR3 DNA reads TGCGCCAGCAGCCGCACGCCGGGCAATGAGCAGTTCTTC. Translating gives CASSRTPGNEQFF.

This clone was seen only once. A read error may account for a junction end that differs from germline. The chain combines TRBV7-7 with TRBJ2-5; weak D call: TRBD2 (7 bases). Germline-derived CDR1 and CDR2 are SSHAT and FNYEAQ (reference sequence). The CDR3 loop spans 14 amino acids. The CDR3 nucleotides are TGTGCTAGCAGCAAAAGGGGGGGCGCCGAGACCCAGTACTTC. Its translation is CASSKRGGAETQYF.

In this sample, this clone turned up once. The chain combines TRBV20-1 with TRBJ2-7; D gene unclear. Germline CDR1 and CDR2: DFQATT and SNEGSKA (reference sequence). The ends were cut back, 0 bases at V and 6 bases at J, with 6 bases in the middle. The CDR3 is 11 amino acids. CDR3 loop: CSARESGEQYF. CDR3 nucleotide sequence: TGCAGTGCTAGAGAGTCAGGCGAGCAGTACTTC.

The chain has TRBV27 and TRBJ1-2; possible D gene TRBD1, 6 bases. V was pared by 6 bases and J by 8 bases, with 16 bases between. Germline-derived CDR1 and CDR2 are MNHEY and SMNVEV (reference sequence). The CDR3 sequence is 13 residues long. For the CDR3, the DNA is TGTGCCAGCAGCGTACAGGGTAGAGAAGGCTACACCTTC. Amino acid sequence: CASSVQGREGYTF.

The table lists this clone with a count of one. This chain links TRBV5-1 with TRBJ1-2; 8 bases align to TRBD1. The CDR3 loop spans 16 amino acids. Germline loops: CDR1 SGHRS, CDR2 YFSETQ. V dropped 0 bases and J dropped 7; count of bases not matched to a gene: 11. CDR3 nucleotide sequence: TGCGCCAGCAGCTTGGCGAGACAGGGGTCTCTAGGTGGCTACACCTTC. This sequence encodes CASSLARQGSLGGYTF.

The chain combines TRBV7-3 with TRBJ1-3; D is ambiguous. The ends were cut back, 5 bases at V and 1 base at J, with 15 bases in the middle. The CDR3 covers 16 residues. The germline gives CDR1 SGHTA, CDR2 FQGTGA. The DNA of the CDR3 is TGTGCCAGCAGCACGGGAAGCTTATCTTCTGGAAACACCATATATTTT. It yields the protein CASSTGSLSSGNTIYF. The full variable domain, in which reference TRBV7-3 and TRBJ1-3 provide the parts outside the CDR3, is GAGVSQTPSNKVTEKGKYVELRCDPISGHTALYWYRQSLGQGPEFLIYFQGTGAADDSGLPNDRFFAVRPEGSVSTLKIQRTERGDSAVYLCASSTGSLSSGNTIYFGEGSWLTVV.

The chain links TRBV9 to TRBJ2-3; 9 nucleotides line up with TRBD2. Trimming at V came to 3 bases and at J to 4 bases, leaving 6 bases not matched to a gene. The germline gives CDR1 SGDLS, CDR2 YYNGEE. This CDR3 region has 15 residues. The CDR3 sequence: CASSESGLASDTQYF. The CDR3 DNA sequence: TGTGCCAGCAGCGAATCGGGACTAGCTTCAGATACGCAGTATTTT.

The chain combines TRBV29-1 with TRBJ2-7, with D hard to call. Germline loops: CDR1 SQVTM, CDR2 ANQGSEA. The V gene lost 6 bases and the J gene lost 6 bases, with 12 bases spanning the gap. CDR3 length: 11 residues. The CDR3 loop is CSVLVLSEQYF. The CDR3 nucleotides are TGCAGCGTCCTGGTTCTGAGCGAGCAGTACTTC.

This chain connects TRBV6-6 to TRBJ2-7; D call uncertain. The CDR3 covers 13 residues. Germline values: CDR1 MNHNY, CDR2 SVGAGI (reference sequence). V was cut by 7 bases and J by 9 bases, with 19 bases left in between. In nucleotides, the CDR3 is TGTGCCAGCACCCTGGGCTCGGGCGTTGGGCAGTACTTC. Amino acid sequence: CASTLGSGVGQYF.

The V and J genes are TRBV5-6 and TRBJ2-7; D perhaps matches TRBD1 (5 bases). V was pared by 2 bases and J by 3 bases, with 15 bases between. The V gene's germline CDR1 is SGHDT and CDR2 YYEEEE. The CDR3 is 15 amino acids. CDR3 DNA sequence: TGTGCCAGCAGCTTAGGCGCAGGGCGGTTCTACGAGCAGTACTTC. Its protein product is CASSLGAGRFYEQYF.

The V call is TRBV7-9, the J call TRBJ1-5, with no clear D. The CDR3 is made up of 13 amino acids. V shed 2 bases and J shed 5 bases, with 7 bases lying between them. CDR1 SEHNR and CDR2 FQNEAQ come from the germline V gene (reference sequence). The CDR3 is CASSLYEDQPQHF. The CDR3 coding sequence is TGTGCCAGCAGCTTATATGAGGATCAGCCCCAGCATTTT. Full variable domain (outside the CDR3, taken from reference TRBV7-9 and TRBJ1-5): DTGVSQNPRHKITKRGQNVTFRCDPISEHNRLYWYRQTLGQGPEFLTYFQNEAQLEKSRLLSDRFSAERPKGSFSTLEIQRTEQGDSAMYLCASSLYEDQPQHFGDGTRLSIL.

The chain links TRBV27 to TRBJ1-5; 8 bases align to TRBD1. In germline, CDR1 is MNHEY, CDR2 SMNVEV (reference sequence). This CDR3 spans 17 amino acids. The junction had 12 bases not matched to a gene; V was cut back by 6 bases and J by 2 bases. The CDR3 region has the DNA TGTGCCAGCAGATTAAATCAGGGGGCCACGGGCAATCAGCCCCAGCATTTT. This gives the protein CASRLNQGATGNQPQHF.

V usage is TRBV7-3 and J usage is TRBJ2-1; 10 bases agree with TRBD2. Germline V gene lookup returns CDR1 SGHTA and CDR2 FQGTGA. This CDR3 is 14 amino acids long. V was clipped by 5 bases and J by 5 bases; unmatched bases: 3. The CDR3 bases are TGTGCCAGCAGCACCGGACTAGCGGACAATGAGCAGTTCTTC. Protein sequence: CASSTGLADNEQFF.

CDR3 coding DNA: TGCGCCAGCAGCTACTACCAGGGTATGCCTCGCTACGAGCAGTACTTC. This translates into CASSYYQGMPRYEQYF. The chain recombines TRBV5-1 with TRBJ2-7, with D perhaps matching TRBD1 (5 bases). CDR1 is SGHRS, CDR2 YFSETQ, per germline. The germline V and J ends were trimmed by 3 bases and 3 bases, with 19 bases remaining between them. This CDR3 is built from 16 residues.

V and J are TRBV11-2 and TRBJ2-5; the D call may be TRBD1 or TRBD2 (5 bases each). CDR1 and CDR2 (germline): SGHAT, FQNNGV. With 1 base removed from V and 5 bases from J, the gap between germline ends came to 11 bases. This CDR3 is built from 14 residues. CDR3 in DNA: TGTGCCAGCAGCTTAGGATTAGGGGAGGAGACCCAGTACTTC. Encoded protein: CASSLGLGEETQYF. Full variable domain (outside the CDR3, taken from reference TRBV11-2 and TRBJ2-5): EAGVAQSPRYKIIEKRQSVAFWCNPISGHATLYWYQQILGQGPKLLIQFQNNGVVDDSQLPKDRFSAERLKGVDSTLKIQPAKLEDSAVYLCASSLGLGEETQYFGPGTRLLVL.

This clone was seen a single time. The chain joins TRBV7-8 to TRBJ2-4; no definite D call. CDR1 and CDR2 (germline): SGHVS, FQNEAQ. Between the trimmed V and J ends, which lost 5 bases and 1 base, there was a span of 12 bases. The CDR3 has 15 amino acids. The CDR3 region has the DNA TGTGCCAGCAGCGCCACGCTGGGGGCCAAAAACATTCAGTACTTC. This sequence encodes CASSATLGAKNIQYF.

This chain connects TRBV5-1 to TRBJ2-5, with D perhaps given as TRBD1 or TRBD2 (5 bases each). V was pared by 0 bases and J by 5 bases, with 11 bases between. There are 14 residues in the CDR3. CDR1 and CDR2 (germline): SGHRS, YFSETQ. The CDR3 DNA follows: TGCGCCAGCAGCTTGGTTCAGGGCGGGGAGACCCAGTACTTC. Translated: CASSLVQGGETQYF.

This chain links TRBV5-4 with TRBJ2-2; 8 nucleotides agree with TRBD2. Germline CDR1 SGHNT, CDR2 YYREEE (reference sequence). V shed 1 base and J 2 bases; nucleotides not matched to a gene: 10. The CDR3 length is 18 residues. In DNA, the CDR3 is TGTGCCAGCAGCTTGACCGGGGGGGTCCCCCTTAACACCGGGGAGCTGTTTTTT. Protein sequence: CASSLTGGVPLNTGELFF.

The chain has TRBV5-1 and TRBJ2-1, with 9 bases identical to TRBD1. With 7 bases clipped from V and 8 bases from J, the junction kept 13 bases outside the gene matches. This CDR3 spans 15 amino acids. Germline-derived CDR1 and CDR2 are SGHRS and YFSETQ. The CDR3: CASGGRGTGNYEQFF. For the CDR3, the DNA is TGCGCCAGCGGGGGGAGAGGGACAGGGAACTATGAGCAGTTCTTC.

The chain is built from TRBV2 and TRBJ1-5, with a weak D call TRBD1 (5 bases). The CDR3 consists of 14 residues. CDR1 is SNHLY, CDR2 FYNNEI, per germline. Trimming removed 7 bases from V and 6 bases from J, with 16 bases in between. In DNA form, the CDR3 reads TGTGCCAGCACCATTCTAGGGGTAGGTCAGCCCCAGCATTTT. Translating gives CASTILGVGQPQHF. The complete variable domain, with remaining parts taken from reference TRBV2 and TRBJ1-5, reads EPEVTQTPSHQVTQMGQEVILRCVPISNHLYFYWYRQILGQKVEFLVSFYNNEISEKSEIFDDQFSVERPDGSNFTLKIRSTKLEDSAMYFCASTILGVGQPQHFGDGTRLSIL.

The chain is built from TRBV7-8 and TRBJ1-5, with D unclear. Trimming cost V 1 base and J 9 bases, with 10 bases left between them. This CDR3 is built from 13 residues. CDR1 and CDR2 from the germline V gene are SGHVS and FQNEAQ. This chain's CDR3 is CASSLDPPGPQHF. The CDR3, as DNA: TGTGCCAGCAGCTTAGACCCCCCAGGGCCCCAGCATTTT.

Details on this clone: At the DNA level, this CDR3 is encoded by other sequences in the same sample as well. The J gene is TRBJ2-5, the V gene TRBV11-3; D gene uncertain. The V gene's germline CDR1 is SGHNT and CDR2 YENEEA. This CDR3 region has 13 residues. V lost 1 base and J 1 base, leaving 4 bases between the germline ends. CDR3: CASSLGIQETQYF. CDR3 nucleotides: TGTGCCAGCAGCTTAGGGATCCAAGAGACCCAGTACTTC.

Here the CDR3 reads CASSRRTSNQPQHF. For the CDR3, the DNA is TGTGCCAGCAGCCGGAGAACTAGCAATCAGCCCCAGCATTTT. The chain joins TRBV6-5 to TRBJ1-5; D ambiguous. Between the trimmed V and J ends, which lost 6 bases and 0 bases, there was a span of 9 bases. CDR3 size: 14 residues. Germline assignment: CDR1 MNHEY and CDR2 SVGAGI.

The J gene is TRBJ1-1, the V gene TRBV5-1, with D maybe TRBD1 (5 bases). The V gene lost 7 bases and the J gene lost 10 bases, with 23 bases spanning the gap. CDR1 and CDR2 from the germline V gene are SGHRS and YFSETQ. This CDR3 has 14 amino acids. CDR3: CASAETTGTRRAFF. CDR3 nucleotide sequence: TGCGCCAGCGCCGAGACGACCGGGACGAGAAGAGCTTTCTTT.

The V gene is TRBV7-7, the J gene TRBJ2-5; D unclear. The length of the CDR3 is 11 residues. CDR1 and CDR2 (germline): SSHAT, FNYEAQ (reference sequence). In DNA form, the CDR3 reads TGTGCTTTGGGGTCGGCAGAGACCCAGTACTTC. It is translated as CALGSAETQYF.